The source of this T cell receptor beta chain is a study of T cell responses to AZD1222 COVID-19 vaccine. Trimming removed 0 bases at V and 0 bases at J, with 6 bases between. Looked up from germline, CDR1 is MNHEY and CDR2 is SVGAGI. CDR3 length equals 15 residues. Clones were read by immunoSEQ multiplex PCR, and TCRdb kept only the in-frame ones, dropping some. Among about 140,000 clones listed, 93% were seen once. Worth noting for this clone: Its antigen remains unidentified.

Study results and limitations: The reported proportion of spike-specific TCRs targeting unmutated variant regions was nearly half. It should be noted that donors were predominantly white British and more often female, and clonal diversity was possibly underestimated. Across the whole spike, CD4 TCRs peaked at regions 160-218 and 743-854.

This chain links TRBV6-5 with TRBJ1-5; D remains unclear. The clonotype was recovered from an adult in good health. Material: peripheral blood, obtained on day 0 of MenACWY control vaccination. The CDR3: CASSYSSISNQPQHF. The DNA for the CDR3 is TGTGCCAGCAGTTACTCGAGCATTAGCAATCAGCCCCAGCATTTT.